This record looks at one TCR beta chain sequence and its context. This sample was included in a study of blood T cell repertoires in COVID-19. About the research overall: Whether acute or convalescent, the COVID-19 samples came from the United States, Italy and Spain. PBMCs, B-cell-depleted T cells, or T cells provided the cDNA or gDNA that made up the material.

The method was immunoSEQ multiplex PCR; TCRdb's version includes in-frame clones alone and lacks a portion of them. The repertoire holds some 200,000 clones, over 75% seen once, with roughly 5.7% in the top ten. The CDR3 runs 14 residues. The trim removed 5 bases at V and 6 bases at J, leaving 8 bases unmatched. Per the germline V gene, CDR1 is MNHEY and CDR2 is SMNVEV (reference sequence). The TCR sequence derives from an elderly man with acute or convalescent COVID-19. V is TRBV27 and J is TRBJ1-2; the match to TRBD1 covers 8 bases. The source material was peripheral blood. This CDR3 is CASSQSGTGNGYTF. The CDR3, as DNA: TGTGCCAGCAGTCAGTCCGGGACAGGTAATGGCTACACCTTC.